By sample share, the clone carrying this TCR beta chain is medium-sized. Its antigen remains unknown. This entry is derived from a study of T cell repertoires in cytomegalovirus infection. Across the study: It was the public TCR beta signatures that indicated both CMV infection and matching HLA type.

Each CDR3 protein is one row after TCRdb ran MiXCR on the reads. The sample holds under 450,000 distinct CDR3 sequences, roughly 34% seen once. Study-wide findings and caveats: Ex vivo, HLA-C-restricted CMV-specific TCR beta clonotypes prevailed over the rest of the response. Identification of carriers of CMV plus the relevant HLA was performed using cumulative public TCR beta family frequency.

V was pared by 6 bases and J by 8 bases, with 11 bases between. This CDR3 contains 12 residues. CDR1 is MDHEN, CDR2 SYDVKM, per germline. This chain uses TRBV28 with TRBJ1-5, with a possible D match to TRBD1 (6 bases). The material sequenced was cultured PBMCs, taken from culture after CMV antigen stimulation. The TCR originated in a human donor in good health (CMV status not recorded). Some clones in this sample may be carry-over from other donors' samples. CDR3 DNA: TGTGCCAGCAGCCTAGGGGGAAAGCCCCAGCATTTT. Translating it yields CASSLGGKPQHF.